The rows below give T cell receptor beta chains drawn from one sample of a study of PD-L1 blockade in urothelial cancer. Sequenced by immunoSEQ multiplex PCR; TCRdb stores in-frame clones only, minus some. Among about 87,000 clones, roughly 84% were seen once, and the ten largest hold 2% to 2.5%. The source material was PBMCs, sampled around atezolizumab (anti-PD-L1) treatment. These receptors all come from a man aged 55-75 years with urothelial cancer. The CDR3 runs from the conserved cysteine through the conserved F or W. The D gene is left open where the match is weak. The size of a clone is reported for some rows only, either as once, few or many, or as a class for expanded clones.

J gene: TRBJ1-2
clone size: NA
V gene: TRBV5-6
D gene: NA
CDR3 DNA: TGTGCCAGCAGCTCGACAGACAGGCCCAACAACTATGGCTACACCTTC
CDR3 protein: CASSSTDRPNNYGYTF

J gene: TRBJ2-1
clone size: NA
V gene: TRBV29-1
D gene: TRBD2
CDR3 DNA: TGCAGCGCAACCGGGACTAGCGGGGGAAGCTCCTACAATGAACAGTTCTTC
CDR3 protein: CSATGTSGGSSYNEQFF

J gene: TRBJ2-3
clone size: NA
V gene: TRBV7-2
D gene: NA
CDR3 DNA: TGTGCCAGCAGCTTCCCCGTCCTAGATACGCAGTATTTT
CDR3 protein: CASSFPVLDTQYF

J gene: TRBJ1-2
clone size: NA
V gene: TRBV5-1
D gene: NA
CDR3 DNA: TGCGCCAGCAGCTGGGACGGAGGGGCGCGGGGCTACACCTTC
CDR3 protein: CASSWDGGARGYTF

J gene: TRBJ2-3
clone size: NA
V gene: TRBV10-3
D gene: TRBD2
CDR3 DNA: TGTGCCATCGGGGGCGGGGGGGGATCCCCGTCCACAGATACGCAGTATTTT
CDR3 protein: CAIGGGGGSPSTDTQYF

J gene: TRBJ2-1
clone size: NA
V gene: TRBV19
D gene: NA
CDR3 DNA: TGTGCCAGTAGCCCGGAGGGGAATCGGTACTACAATGAGCAGTTCTTC
CDR3 protein: CASSPEGNRYYNEQFF

J gene: TRBJ1-6
clone size: few
V gene: TRBV18
D gene: TRBD1
CDR3 DNA: TGTGCCAGCTCACCCAAGACGGGACAGGCTAATTCACCCCTCCACTTT
CDR3 protein: CASSPKTGQANSPLHF

J gene: TRBJ2-5
clone size: NA
V gene: TRBV7-2
D gene: TRBD1
CDR3 DNA: TGTGCCAGCAGCTCGGGACAGCTCCAAGAGACCCAGTACTTC
CDR3 protein: CASSSGQLQETQYF

J gene: TRBJ1-6
clone size: NA
V gene: TRBV19
D gene: NA
CDR3 DNA: TGTGCCAGTAGTATAGATCACATAGGACAGAGGATGAGCTCCTATAATTCACCCCTCCACTTT
CDR3 protein: CASSIDHIGQRMSSYNSPLHF

J gene: TRBJ2-7
clone size: NA
V gene: TRBV18
D gene: TRBD2
CDR3 DNA: TGTGCCAGCTCCCTCACTAGCGGGGGATCCTACGAGCAGTACTTC
CDR3 protein: CASSLTSGGSYEQYF

J gene: TRBJ2-3
clone size: NA
V gene: TRBV25-1
D gene: NA
CDR3 DNA: TGTGCCAGCAGTCCAGGGGCTTACACGCAGTATTTT
CDR3 protein: CASSPGAYTQYF

J gene: TRBJ1-1
clone size: few
V gene: TRBV28
D gene: NA
CDR3 DNA: TGTGCCAGCAGTCTCCGCGGTGAAGCTTTCTTT
CDR3 protein: CASSLRGEAFF

J gene: TRBJ2-6
clone size: NA
V gene: TRBV7-2
D gene: NA
CDR3 DNA: TGTGCCAGCAGCTTAGTTCTCGGGTCCGGGGCCAACGTCCTGACTTTC
CDR3 protein: CASSLVLGSGANVLTF

J gene: TRBJ2-3
clone size: NA
V gene: TRBV2
D gene: TRBD1
CDR3 DNA: TGTGCCAGAGTTGGGAGGGGACAGGGGGATACGCAGTATTTT
CDR3 protein: CARVGRGQGDTQYF

J gene: TRBJ2-1
clone size: NA
V gene: TRBV19
D gene: TRBD1
CDR3 DNA: TGTGCCAGTAGTATGGGACAGGGTCCCTACAATGAGCAGTTCTTC
CDR3 protein: CASSMGQGPYNEQFF

J gene: TRBJ1-1
clone size: NA
V gene: TRBV7-3
D gene: TRBD1
CDR3 DNA: TGTGCCAGCAGCCCCCGGACAGGCGTGAACACTGAAGCTTTCTTT
CDR3 protein: CASSPRTGVNTEAFF

J gene: TRBJ1-4
clone size: NA
V gene: TRBV5-8
D gene: TRBD1
CDR3 DNA: TGTGCCAGCAGCCCAGGACAGGGGGCGCTTGGTGAAAAACTGTTTTTT
CDR3 protein: CASSPGQGALGEKLFF

J gene: TRBJ2-7
clone size: NA
V gene: TRBV10-2
D gene: TRBD2
CDR3 DNA: TGCGCCAGCAGTGCTTCGGGGATAGCGGGAGGGCACGAGCAGTACTTC
CDR3 protein: CASSASGIAGGHEQYF

J gene: TRBJ2-5
clone size: NA
V gene: TRBV6-4
D gene: NA
CDR3 DNA: TGTGCCAGCAGTGATCTGGGGGCGAAGCGGCGGGAGAGCGAGACCCAGTACTTC
CDR3 protein: CASSDLGAKRRESETQYF

J gene: TRBJ1-2
clone size: NA
V gene: TRBV15
D gene: TRBD1
CDR3 DNA: TGTGCCACCAGCAGAGATACAGGGGGAGGAGGCTACACCTTC
CDR3 protein: CATSRDTGGGGYTF

J gene: TRBJ1-1
clone size: NA
V gene: TRBV2
D gene: TRBD1
CDR3 DNA: TGTGCCAGCACCGATACCCCCGGGACAGGGACCACTGAAGCTTTCTTT
CDR3 protein: CASTDTPGTGTTEAFF

J gene: TRBJ2-1
clone size: NA
V gene: TRBV5-1
D gene: NA
CDR3 DNA: TGCGCCAGCAGTGAGGGTAATCGGTACAATGAGCAGTTCTTC
CDR3 protein: CASSEGNRYNEQFF

J gene: TRBJ2-2
clone size: NA
V gene: TRBV29-1
D gene: NA
CDR3 DNA: TGCAGCGCCCAAGACTATTCCGACACCGGGGAGCTGTTTTTT
CDR3 protein: CSAQDYSDTGELFF

J gene: TRBJ2-6
clone size: NA
V gene: TRBV5-1
D gene: TRBD2
CDR3 DNA: TGCGCCAGCAGCTCGACTAGCCCCTCTGGGGCCAACGTCCTGACTTTC
CDR3 protein: CASSSTSPSGANVLTF

J gene: TRBJ2-3
clone size: NA
V gene: TRBV2
D gene: TRBD1
CDR3 DNA: TGTGCCAGCAGTGATCGAGGGACAGGGTCAGATACGCAGTATTTT
CDR3 protein: CASSDRGTGSDTQYF

J gene: TRBJ1-4
clone size: many
V gene: TRBV7-3
D gene: TRBD1
CDR3 DNA: TGTGCCAGCAGCTCGAACACAGGGGGCGGTTGGGAAAAACTGTTTTTT
CDR3 protein: CASSSNTGGGWEKLFF

J gene: TRBJ2-2
clone size: few
V gene: TRBV6-5
D gene: TRBD1
CDR3 DNA: TGTGCCAGCAGTTTAGACAGGGGTAGCGGGGAGCTGTTTTTT
CDR3 protein: CASSLDRGSGELFF

J gene: TRBJ2-7
clone size: NA
V gene: TRBV7-6
D gene: NA
CDR3 DNA: TGTGCCAGCAGCTTAGGAATTGGACAGACCTACGAGCAGTACTTC
CDR3 protein: CASSLGIGQTYEQYF

J gene: TRBJ2-2
clone size: NA
V gene: TRBV21-1
D gene: NA
CDR3 DNA: TGTGCCAGCAGCCCCCTAGGCGGGACTAGCGCAAGGCCTACGAACACCGGGGAGCTGTTTTTT
CDR3 protein: CASSPLGGTSARPTNTGELFF

J gene: TRBJ2-1
clone size: NA
V gene: TRBV5-5
D gene: TRBD2
CDR3 DNA: TGTGCCAGCAGCTTGGTTCGGGGCGGGGGAGGGTATGAGCAGTTCTTC
CDR3 protein: CASSLVRGGGGYEQFF

J gene: TRBJ2-1
clone size: few
V gene: TRBV12-5
D gene: TRBD2
CDR3 DNA: TGTGCTAGTGGTTTAGGGACTAGCGGGAGAGAACCGTTCTTC
CDR3 protein: CASGLGTSGREPFF

J gene: TRBJ2-5
clone size: NA
V gene: TRBV14
D gene: TRBD1
CDR3 DNA: TGTGCCAGCAGCCAAGAACAGGGGTTTCGAGAGACCCAGTACTTC
CDR3 protein: CASSQEQGFRETQYF

J gene: TRBJ2-1
clone size: NA
V gene: TRBV5-4
D gene: TRBD2
CDR3 DNA: TGTGCCAGCAGCCGGGATCAGCGGGGGGGCTACAATGAGCAGTTCTTC
CDR3 protein: CASSRDQRGGYNEQFF

J gene: TRBJ1-1
clone size: once
V gene: TRBV5-5
D gene: NA
CDR3 DNA: TGTGCCAGCAGCTCTTTCGGTGGGCAGGCGGAAGCTTTCTTT
CDR3 protein: CASSSFGGQAEAFF

J gene: TRBJ2-6
clone size: NA
V gene: TRBV19
D gene: TRBD1
CDR3 DNA: TGTGCCAGTAGTTCCTCAGGCCCCCGGGACAGCAGGAGTAGGCACGTCCTGACTTTC
CDR3 protein: CASSSSGPRDSRSRHVLTF

J gene: TRBJ2-5
clone size: NA
V gene: TRBV5-5
D gene: NA
CDR3 DNA: TGTGCCAGCAGCTTGGGGCCGGGAGTTTACGAGACCCAGTACTTC
CDR3 protein: CASSLGPGVYETQYF

J gene: TRBJ1-2
clone size: NA
V gene: TRBV7-9
D gene: NA
CDR3 DNA: TGTGCCAGCAGCCTCGGTAGAGGCAACTATAACTATGGCTACACCTTC
CDR3 protein: CASSLGRGNYNYGYTF

J gene: TRBJ2-4
clone size: NA
V gene: TRBV6-4
D gene: NA
CDR3 DNA: TGTGCCAGCAGTGACTCGCGGAGGGGAACTGAAAACATTCAGTACTTC
CDR3 protein: CASSDSRRGTENIQYF

J gene: TRBJ1-1
clone size: few
V gene: TRBV10-3
D gene: NA
CDR3 DNA: TGTGCCACCGTAACAGGGATTGAAGCTTTCTTT
CDR3 protein: CATVTGIEAFF

J gene: TRBJ2-3
clone size: NA
V gene: TRBV19
D gene: NA
CDR3 DNA: TGTGCCACCCAGAGGCTAGGGGCAGATACGCAGTATTTT
CDR3 protein: CATQRLGADTQYF

J gene: TRBJ2-7
clone size: NA
V gene: TRBV6-5
D gene: NA
CDR3 DNA: TGTGCCAGCAGCAGGGACACCAACTCCTACGAGCAGTACTTC
CDR3 protein: CASSRDTNSYEQYF

J gene: TRBJ2-6
clone size: NA
V gene: TRBV10-3
D gene: NA
CDR3 DNA: TGTGCCATCAGGCCCAGGGATGCCAACGTCCTGACTTTC
CDR3 protein: CAIRPRDANVLTF

J gene: TRBJ1-1
clone size: NA
V gene: TRBV2
D gene: NA
CDR3 DNA: TGTGCCAGCAGTGAGTACAGGAACACTGAAGCTTTCTTT
CDR3 protein: CASSEYRNTEAFF

J gene: TRBJ2-7
clone size: NA
V gene: TRBV27
D gene: TRBD2
CDR3 DNA: TGTGCCAGCAGTTTTTCCGGGACTAGCGGGAGGCGGCTCTACGAGCAGTACTTC
CDR3 protein: CASSFSGTSGRRLYEQYF

J gene: TRBJ1-4
clone size: few
V gene: TRBV7-9
D gene: TRBD1
CDR3 DNA: TGTGCCAGCAGCTCTGACAGGGGGCTAGGAACTAATGAAAAACTGTTTTTT
CDR3 protein: CASSSDRGLGTNEKLFF

J gene: TRBJ2-7
clone size: NA
V gene: TRBV28
D gene: TRBD1
CDR3 DNA: TGTGCCAGCAATTCGAGACAGGGGGCGAATCACGAGCAGTACTTC
CDR3 protein: CASNSRQGANHEQYF

J gene: TRBJ2-5
clone size: once
V gene: TRBV7-9
D gene: TRBD2
CDR3 DNA: TGTGCCAGCAGCCCGCGGGGGGCAGAGACCCAGTACTTC
CDR3 protein: CASSPRGAETQYF

J gene: TRBJ1-3
clone size: NA
V gene: TRBV7-6
D gene: NA
CDR3 DNA: TGTGCCAGCAGTGCGGGGGACCTCGGAAACACCATATATTTT
CDR3 protein: CASSAGDLGNTIYF

J gene: TRBJ2-7
clone size: NA
V gene: TRBV4-3
D gene: NA
CDR3 DNA: TGCGCCAGCAGCCAAGATCGGCTAGGTTTCTACGAGCAGTACTTC
CDR3 protein: CASSQDRLGFYEQYF

J gene: TRBJ2-5
clone size: once
V gene: TRBV29-1
D gene: TRBD1
CDR3 DNA: TGCAGCGTCAGGGGACAGCAAGAGACCCAGTACTTC
CDR3 protein: CSVRGQQETQYF

J gene: TRBJ1-1
clone size: NA
V gene: TRBV6-5
D gene: NA
CDR3 DNA: TGTGCCAGCAGTTACGGGAGGGGGTTGAACACTGAAGCTTTCTTT
CDR3 protein: CASSYGRGLNTEAFF

J gene: TRBJ1-1
clone size: NA
V gene: TRBV7-2
D gene: NA
CDR3 DNA: TGTGCCAGCAGCCAGGGGATATGGGTCACTGAAGCTTTCTTT
CDR3 protein: CASSQGIWVTEAFF